This TCR beta chain was sequenced in a study of breast tumors, draining lymph nodes, adjacent tissues. Germline V gives CDR1 KGHDR, CDR2 SFDVKD. The CDR3 length is 16 residues. Trimming shortened V by 1 base and J by 8 bases, and 17 bases separated the two germline ends. Samples came from axillary lymph nodes draining the breast cancer. This clonotype was observed many times. Using its own MiXCR run on the multiplex PCR reads, TCRdb lists one record per CDR3 protein. The data contain about 180,000 distinct CDR3 sequences, more than 25% of them singletons. The clonotype was recovered from a female donor with breast cancer. Some clones in this sample may be carry-over from other donors' samples. This chain connects TRBV24-1 to TRBJ2-1; perhaps D is TRBD1 or TRBD2 (6 bases each). Sequenced input: axillary lymph node tissue. For the CDR3, the DNA is TGTGCCACCAGTGATTTAAGGGGGGAGGATCGCGATGAGCAGTTCTTC. This sequence encodes CATSDLRGEDRDEQFF.